What follows describes a single T cell receptor beta chain. This sample is drawn from a study of T cell changes during pregnancy in multiple sclerosis. From germline, CDR1 is LNHNV and CDR2 YYDKDF (reference sequence). The V and J ends lost 0 bases and 4 bases, in that order; junction bases with no gene match: 3. CDR3 size: 15 residues. Profiling relied on immunoSEQ multiplex PCR, and the TCRdb table lists in-frame clones only, not all of them. The table lists around 40,000 clones, around 92% of them singletons, with about 27% in the top ten. This TCR was sampled from a female donor with multiple sclerosis, enrolled in a pregnancy study. This rearrangement joins TRBV15 to TRBJ1-5; 7 bases align to TRBD1. The sample here was CD8+ T cells from peripheral blood mononuclear cells, taken before pregnancy. The CDR3: CATSRDRGNNQPQHF. For the CDR3, the DNA is TGTGCCACCAGCAGAGACAGGGGGAATAATCAGCCCCAGCATTTT.